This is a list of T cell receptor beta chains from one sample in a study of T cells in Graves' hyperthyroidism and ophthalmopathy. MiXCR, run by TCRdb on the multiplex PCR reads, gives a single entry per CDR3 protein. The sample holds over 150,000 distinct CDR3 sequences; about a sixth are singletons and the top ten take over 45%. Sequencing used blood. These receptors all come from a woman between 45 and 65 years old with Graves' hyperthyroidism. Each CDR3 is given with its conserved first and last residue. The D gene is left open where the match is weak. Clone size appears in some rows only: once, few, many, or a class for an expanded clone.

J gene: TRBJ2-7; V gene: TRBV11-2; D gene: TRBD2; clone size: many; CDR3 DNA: TGTGCCAGCAGCTTAGATCATTTGGGCGGGAGTCGGCTCGAGCAGTACTTC; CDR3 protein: CASSLDHLGGSRLEQYF
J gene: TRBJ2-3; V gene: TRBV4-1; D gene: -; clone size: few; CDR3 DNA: TGCGCCAGCAGCCAACTCAGGGGAACCGCAGATACGCAGTATTTT; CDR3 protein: CASSQLRGTADTQYF
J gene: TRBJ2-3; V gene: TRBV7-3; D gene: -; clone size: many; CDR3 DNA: TGTGCCAGCAGCTTAAGCGGGTTGCCTACCACAGATACGCAGTATTTT; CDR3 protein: CASSLSGLPTTDTQYF
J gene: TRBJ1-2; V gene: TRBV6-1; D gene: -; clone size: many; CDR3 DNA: TGTGCCAGCAGTGAAGATAATTTGGGGCTGGGCTACACCTTC; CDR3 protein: CASSEDNLGLGYTF
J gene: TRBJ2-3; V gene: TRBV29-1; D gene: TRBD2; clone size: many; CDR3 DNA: TGCAGCGCCTTAGCGGGAGGGCCAACGGATACGCAGTATTTT; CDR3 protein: CSALAGGPTDTQYF
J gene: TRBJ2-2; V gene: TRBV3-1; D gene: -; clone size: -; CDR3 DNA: TGTGCCAGCAGCCAAGAGGAGGGGGCCATTTACACCGGGGAGCTGTTTTTT; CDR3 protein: CASSQEEGAIYTGELFF
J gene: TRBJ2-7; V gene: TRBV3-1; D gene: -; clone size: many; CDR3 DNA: TGTGCCAGCAGCCAAAGATCGGCCGGGACCTACGAGCAGTACTTC; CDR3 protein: CASSQRSAGTYEQYF
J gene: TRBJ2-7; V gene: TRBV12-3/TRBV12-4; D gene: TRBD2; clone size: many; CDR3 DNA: TGTGCCAGCAACTTTAGCGGGAGAAGGAACGAGCAGTACTTC; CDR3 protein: CASNFSGRRNEQYF
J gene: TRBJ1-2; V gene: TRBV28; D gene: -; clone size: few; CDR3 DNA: TGTGCCAGCAGTTTATTCCAGGGGTTGATTCATGGCTACACCTTC; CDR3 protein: CASSLFQGLIHGYTF
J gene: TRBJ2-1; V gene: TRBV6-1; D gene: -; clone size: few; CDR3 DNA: TGTGCCAGCAGCCCGTGGGGCGGGAATGAGCAGTTCTTC; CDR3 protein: CASSPWGGNEQFF
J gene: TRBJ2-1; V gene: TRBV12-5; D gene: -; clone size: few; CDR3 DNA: TGTGCTAGTGGTTACACCTCGGGGACGGGACGACACAATGAGCAGTTCTTC; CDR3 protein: CASGYTSGTGRHNEQFF
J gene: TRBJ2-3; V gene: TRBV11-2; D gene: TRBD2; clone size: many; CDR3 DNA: TGTGCCAGCAGCCGGGGGAGGGATCCCACAGATACGCAGTATTTT; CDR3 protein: CASSRGRDPTDTQYF
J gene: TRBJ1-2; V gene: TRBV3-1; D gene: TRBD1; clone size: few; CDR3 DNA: TGTGCCAGCAGCCAAGGGATAGGACAGGGCGGCTACACCTTC; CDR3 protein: CASSQGIGQGGYTF
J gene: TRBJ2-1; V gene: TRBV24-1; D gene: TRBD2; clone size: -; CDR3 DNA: TGTGCCACCAGTGACACCTTATCTAGCGGCGGCTCCTACAATGAGCAGTTCTTC; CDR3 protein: CATSDTLSSGGSYNEQFF
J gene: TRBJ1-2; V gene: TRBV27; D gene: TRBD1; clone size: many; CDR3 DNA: TGTGCCAGCAGCCCGACAGGGAACTATGGCTACACCTTC; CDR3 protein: CASSPTGNYGYTF
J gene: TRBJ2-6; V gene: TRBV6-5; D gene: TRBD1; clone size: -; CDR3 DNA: TGTGCCAGCAGTTCTCCGGGACAGGTCTTCTCTGGGGCCAACGTCCTGACTTTC; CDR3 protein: CASSSPGQVFSGANVLTF
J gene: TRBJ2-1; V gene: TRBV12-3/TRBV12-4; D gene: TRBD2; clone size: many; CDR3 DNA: TGTGCCAGCAGCCGGACTAGCGGGAAATACAATGAGCAGTTCTTC; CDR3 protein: CASSRTSGKYNEQFF
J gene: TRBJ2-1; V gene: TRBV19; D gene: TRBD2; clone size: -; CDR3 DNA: TGTGCCAGTAGTCCCCGGAGTAGCGGGCCCAATGAGCAGTTCTTC; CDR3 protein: CASSPRSSGPNEQFF
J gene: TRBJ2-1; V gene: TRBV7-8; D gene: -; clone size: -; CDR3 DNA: TGTGCCAGCAGCTCCCGACTAGAGCCCGGGGACAATGAGCAGTTCTTC; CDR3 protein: CASSSRLEPGDNEQFF
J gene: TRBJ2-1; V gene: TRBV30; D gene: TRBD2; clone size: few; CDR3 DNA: TGTGCCTGGAGAGCGACTAGCGGGAGGGACCTCTACAATGAGCAGTTCTTC; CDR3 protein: CAWRATSGRDLYNEQFF
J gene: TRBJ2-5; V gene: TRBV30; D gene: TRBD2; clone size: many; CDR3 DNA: TGTGCCTGGAGAGCTAGCGGGAGTGGAGAGACCCAGTACTTC; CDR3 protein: CAWRASGSGETQYF
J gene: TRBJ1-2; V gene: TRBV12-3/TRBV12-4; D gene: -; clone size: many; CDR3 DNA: TGTGCCAGCATCGGGGCGGGGTATGGCTACACCTTC; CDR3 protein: CASIGAGYGYTF
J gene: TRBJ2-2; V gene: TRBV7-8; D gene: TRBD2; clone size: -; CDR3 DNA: TGTGCCAGCAGCGCTAGCGGGAGGCCTCCCAACACCGGGGAGCTGTTTTTT; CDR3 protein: CASSASGRPPNTGELFF
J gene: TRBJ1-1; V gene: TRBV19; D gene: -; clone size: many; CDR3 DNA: TGTGCCAGTGGCCCAGGGTCTTCGGCCACTGAAGCTTTCTTT; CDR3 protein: CASGPGSSATEAFF
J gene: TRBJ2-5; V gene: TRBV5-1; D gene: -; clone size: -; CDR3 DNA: TGCGCCAGCAGCTTGCGTGCAGGGATTAGTGGAGAGACCCAGTACTTC; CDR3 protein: CASSLRAGISGETQYF
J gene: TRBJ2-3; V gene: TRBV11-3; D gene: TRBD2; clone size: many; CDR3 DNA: TGTGCCAGCAGCTTATTCGCGGGAGACCTCACAGATACGCAGTATTTT; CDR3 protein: CASSLFAGDLTDTQYF
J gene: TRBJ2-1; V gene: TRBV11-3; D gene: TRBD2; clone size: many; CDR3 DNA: TGTGCCAGCAGCTTTGAGGGACTAGTCATGGCAGGCAATGAGCAGTTCTTC; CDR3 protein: CASSFEGLVMAGNEQFF
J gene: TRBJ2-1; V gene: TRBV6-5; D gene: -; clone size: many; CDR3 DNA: TGTGCCAGCAGTTACGCGTGGGTAGAGTTCTTC; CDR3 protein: CASSYAWVEFF
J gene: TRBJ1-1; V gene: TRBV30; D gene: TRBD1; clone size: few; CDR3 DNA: TGTGCCTGGATGGACAGGAGGACCACTGAAGCTTTCTTT; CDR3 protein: CAWMDRRTTEAFF
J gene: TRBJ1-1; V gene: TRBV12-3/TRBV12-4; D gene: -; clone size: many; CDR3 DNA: TGTGCCAGCAGAGAGACAATCGGAGCTTTCTTT; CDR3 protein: CASRETIGAFF